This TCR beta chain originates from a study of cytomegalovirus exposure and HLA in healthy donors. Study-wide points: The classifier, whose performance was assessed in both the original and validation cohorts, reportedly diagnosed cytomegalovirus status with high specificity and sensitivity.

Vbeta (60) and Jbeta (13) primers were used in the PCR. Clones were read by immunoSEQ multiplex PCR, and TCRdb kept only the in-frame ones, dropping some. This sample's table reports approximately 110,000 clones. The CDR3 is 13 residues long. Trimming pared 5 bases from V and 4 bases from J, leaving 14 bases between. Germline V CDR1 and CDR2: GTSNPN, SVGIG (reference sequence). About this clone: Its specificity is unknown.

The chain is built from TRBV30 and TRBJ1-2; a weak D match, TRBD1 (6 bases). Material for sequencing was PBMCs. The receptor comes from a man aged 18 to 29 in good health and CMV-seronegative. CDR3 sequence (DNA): TGTGCCTGGGGAACCGGACAGAGCTATGGCTACACCTTC. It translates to CAWGTGQSYGYTF.